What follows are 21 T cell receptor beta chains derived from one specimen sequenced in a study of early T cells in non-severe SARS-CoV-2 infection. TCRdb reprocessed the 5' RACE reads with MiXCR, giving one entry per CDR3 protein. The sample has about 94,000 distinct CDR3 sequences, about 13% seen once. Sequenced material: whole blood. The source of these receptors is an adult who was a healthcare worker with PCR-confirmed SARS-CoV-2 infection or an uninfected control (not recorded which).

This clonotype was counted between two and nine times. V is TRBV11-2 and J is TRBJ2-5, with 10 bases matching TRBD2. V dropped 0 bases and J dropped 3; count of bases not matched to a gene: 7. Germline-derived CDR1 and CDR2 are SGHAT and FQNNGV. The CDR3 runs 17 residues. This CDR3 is CASSLDQQLAGKETQYF. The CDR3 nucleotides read TGTGCCAGCAGCTTAGATCAGCAACTAGCGGGGAAAGAGACCCAGTACTTC.

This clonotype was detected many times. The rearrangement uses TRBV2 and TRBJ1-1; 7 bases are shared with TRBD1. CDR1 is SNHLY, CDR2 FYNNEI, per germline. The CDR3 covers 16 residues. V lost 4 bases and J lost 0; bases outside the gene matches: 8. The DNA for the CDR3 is TGTGCCAGCAGTGCCTACCCAGGGGGTATGAACACTGAAGCTTTCTTT. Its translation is CASSAYPGGMNTEAFF.

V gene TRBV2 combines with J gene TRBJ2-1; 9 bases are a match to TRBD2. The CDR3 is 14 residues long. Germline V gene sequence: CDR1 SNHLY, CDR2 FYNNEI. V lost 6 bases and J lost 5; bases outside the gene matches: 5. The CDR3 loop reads CASSVAGAHNEQFF. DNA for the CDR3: TGTGCCAGCAGCGTAGCGGGGGCACACAATGAGCAGTTCTTC.

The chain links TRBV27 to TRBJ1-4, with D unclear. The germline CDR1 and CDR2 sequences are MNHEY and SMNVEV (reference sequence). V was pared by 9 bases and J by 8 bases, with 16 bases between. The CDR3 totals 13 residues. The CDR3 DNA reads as TGTGCCAGTGCCCCCGTAGCGGGAGAAAAACTGTTTTTT. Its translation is CASAPVAGEKLFF.

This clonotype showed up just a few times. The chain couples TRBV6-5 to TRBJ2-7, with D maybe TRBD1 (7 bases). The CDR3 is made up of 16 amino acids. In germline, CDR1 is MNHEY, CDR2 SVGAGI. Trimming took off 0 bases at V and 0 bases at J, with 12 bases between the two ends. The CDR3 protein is CASSYSNRGGSYEQYF. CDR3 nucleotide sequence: TGTGCCAGCAGTTACTCGAACAGGGGAGGCTCCTACGAGCAGTACTTC.

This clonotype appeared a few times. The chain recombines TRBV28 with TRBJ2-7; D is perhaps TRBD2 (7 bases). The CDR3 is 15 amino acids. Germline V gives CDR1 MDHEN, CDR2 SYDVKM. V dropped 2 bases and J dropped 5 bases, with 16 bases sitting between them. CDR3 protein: CASSLRKGGVHEQYF. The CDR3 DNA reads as TGTGCCAGCAGTTTACGGAAAGGGGGGGTACACGAGCAGTACTTC.

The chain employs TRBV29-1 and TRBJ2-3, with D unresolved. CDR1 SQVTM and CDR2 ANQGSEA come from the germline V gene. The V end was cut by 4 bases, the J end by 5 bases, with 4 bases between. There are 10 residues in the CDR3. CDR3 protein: CSVGVDTQYF. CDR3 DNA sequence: TGCAGCGTTGGGGTAGATACGCAGTATTTT.

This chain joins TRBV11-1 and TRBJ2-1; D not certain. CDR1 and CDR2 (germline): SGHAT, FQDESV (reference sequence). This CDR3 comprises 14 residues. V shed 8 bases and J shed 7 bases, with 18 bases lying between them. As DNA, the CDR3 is TGTGCCAGCCCTGGACCACTTGGGCGAAATGAGCAGTTCTTC. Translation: CASPGPLGRNEQFF. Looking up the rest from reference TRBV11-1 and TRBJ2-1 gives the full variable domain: EAEVAQSPRYKITEKSQAVAFWCDPISGHATLYWYRQILGQGPELLVQFQDESVVDDSQLPKDRFSAERLKGVDSTLKIQPAELGDSAMYLCASPGPLGRNEQFFGPGTRLTVL.

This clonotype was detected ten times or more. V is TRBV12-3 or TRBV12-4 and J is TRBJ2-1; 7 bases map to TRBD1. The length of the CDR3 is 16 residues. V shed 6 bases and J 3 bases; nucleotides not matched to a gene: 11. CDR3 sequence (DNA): TGTGCCAGCAGCCACTCAAACAGGGGAATCTACAATGAGCAGTTCTTC. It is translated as CASSHSNRGIYNEQFF.

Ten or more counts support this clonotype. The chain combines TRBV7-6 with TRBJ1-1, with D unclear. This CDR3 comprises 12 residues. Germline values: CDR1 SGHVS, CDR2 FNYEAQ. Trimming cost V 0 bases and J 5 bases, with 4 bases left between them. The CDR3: CASSLAGTEAFF. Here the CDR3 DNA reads TGTGCCAGCAGCTTAGCGGGGACTGAAGCTTTCTTT.

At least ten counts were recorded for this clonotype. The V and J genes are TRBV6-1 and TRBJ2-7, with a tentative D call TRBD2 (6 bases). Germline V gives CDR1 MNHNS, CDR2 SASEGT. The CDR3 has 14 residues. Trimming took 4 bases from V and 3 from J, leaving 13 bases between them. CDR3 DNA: TGTGCCAGCAGTGTCTGGACTACGATCTACGAGCAGTACTTC. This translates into CASSVWTTIYEQYF.

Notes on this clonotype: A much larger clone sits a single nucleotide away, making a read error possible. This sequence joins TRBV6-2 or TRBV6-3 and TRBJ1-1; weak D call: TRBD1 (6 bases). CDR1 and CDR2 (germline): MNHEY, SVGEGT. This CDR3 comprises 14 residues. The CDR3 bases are TGTGCCAGCACAATAGGACAGCCGAACACTGTAGCTTTCTTT. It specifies CASTIGQPNTVAFF.

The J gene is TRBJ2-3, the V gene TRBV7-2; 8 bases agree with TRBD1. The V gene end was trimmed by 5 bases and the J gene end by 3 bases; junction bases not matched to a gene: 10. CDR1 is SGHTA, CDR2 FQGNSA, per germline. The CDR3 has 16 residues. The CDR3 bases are TGTGCCAGCAGCGTCAGGGGGCGGTGGACAACAGATACGCAGTATTTT. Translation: CASSVRGRWTTDTQYF.

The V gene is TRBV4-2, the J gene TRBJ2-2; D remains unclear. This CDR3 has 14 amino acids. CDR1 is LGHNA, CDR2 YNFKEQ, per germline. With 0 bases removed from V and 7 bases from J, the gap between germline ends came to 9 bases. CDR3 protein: CASSQDFGNGELFF. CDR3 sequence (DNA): TGTGCCAGCAGCCAAGATTTTGGCAACGGGGAGCTGTTTTTT.

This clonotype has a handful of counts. The CDR3 is CASSQVKDRPTVQETQYF. The CDR3 coding sequence is TGTGCCAGCAGCCAAGTCAAGGATAGACCGACAGTCCAAGAGACCCAGTACTTC. This chain joins TRBV14 and TRBJ2-5; D might be TRBD1 (5 bases). CDR1 and CDR2 from the germline V gene are SGHDN and FVKESK. This CDR3 is 18 amino acids long. Trimming pared 1 base from V and 1 base from J, leaving 19 bases between.

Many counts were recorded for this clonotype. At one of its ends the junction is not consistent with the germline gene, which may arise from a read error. CDR3 residues: CASSRTRGRGDTGELFF. DNA for the CDR3: TGTGCTAGCAGCCGTACCAGAGGGCGGGGAGACACCGGGGAGCTGTTTTTT. The V and J genes are TRBV7-7 and TRBJ2-2, with D possibly TRBD2 on 6 matching bases. The CDR3 totals 17 residues. Per germline, CDR1 SSHAT and CDR2 FNYEAQ (reference sequence).

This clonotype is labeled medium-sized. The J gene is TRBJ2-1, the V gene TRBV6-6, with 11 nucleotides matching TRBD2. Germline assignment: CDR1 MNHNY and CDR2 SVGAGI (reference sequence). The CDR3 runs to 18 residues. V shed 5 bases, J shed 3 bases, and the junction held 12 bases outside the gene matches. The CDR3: CASSPLAGGPTDYNEQFF. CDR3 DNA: TGTGCCAGCAGTCCCCTAGCGGGGGGCCCGACGGACTACAATGAGCAGTTCTTC.

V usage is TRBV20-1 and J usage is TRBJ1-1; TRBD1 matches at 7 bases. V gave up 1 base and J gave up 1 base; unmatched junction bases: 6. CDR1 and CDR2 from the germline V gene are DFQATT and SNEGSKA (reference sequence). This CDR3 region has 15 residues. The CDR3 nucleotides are TGCAGTGCTAGAGCTCGGACAGGAGCGAACACTGAAGCTTTCTTT. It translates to CSARARTGANTEAFF.

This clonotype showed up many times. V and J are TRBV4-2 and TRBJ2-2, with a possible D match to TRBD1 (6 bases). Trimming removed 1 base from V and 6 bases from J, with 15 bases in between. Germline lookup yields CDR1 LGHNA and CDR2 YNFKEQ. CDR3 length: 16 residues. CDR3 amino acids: CASSQGFRGRAGELFF. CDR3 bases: TGTGCCAGCAGCCAAGGGTTCAGGGGCCGGGCCGGGGAGCTGTTTTTT.

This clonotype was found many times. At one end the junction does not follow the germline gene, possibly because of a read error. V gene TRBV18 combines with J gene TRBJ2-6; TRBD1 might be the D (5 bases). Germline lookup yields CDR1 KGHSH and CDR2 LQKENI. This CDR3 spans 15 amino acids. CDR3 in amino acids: CASSPRGSGSNVLTF. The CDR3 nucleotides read TGTGCCAGCTCACCACGGGGCTCTGGGTCCAACGTCCTGACTTTC.

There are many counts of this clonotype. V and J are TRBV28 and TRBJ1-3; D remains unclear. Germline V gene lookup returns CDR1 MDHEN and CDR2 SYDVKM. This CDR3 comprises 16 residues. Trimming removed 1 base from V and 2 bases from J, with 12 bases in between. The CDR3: CASSLSGSRPGNTIYF. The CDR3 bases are TGTGCCAGCAGTTTATCCGGGTCCCGCCCTGGAAACACCATATATTTT.